This paragraph covers one T cell receptor beta chain sequence. V was trimmed by 5 bases and J by 1 base, leaving 8 bases between them. This CDR3 region has 13 residues. Germline CDR1 MGHRA, CDR2 YSYEKL. These data belong to a study of T cell changes during pregnancy in multiple sclerosis. TCRdb's table, derived via immunoSEQ multiplex PCR, lists solely in-frame clones and lacks some. This sample has 70,000 to 100,000 clones, with over 85% found just once. The clonotype comes from a female donor with multiple sclerosis, enrolled in a pregnancy study. The input for sequencing was peripheral blood, taken in the first trimester of pregnancy. The chain joins TRBV4-1 to TRBJ1-1; D not resolved. CDR3: CASSRQENTEAFF. Here the CDR3 DNA reads TGCGCCAGCAGCAGGCAGGAGAACACTGAAGCTTTCTTT.